This record concerns one T cell receptor beta chain sequence. The record originates from a study of T cell changes during pregnancy in multiple sclerosis. Germline lookup yields CDR1 LGHNT and CDR2 FRNRAP. CDR3 length: 11 amino acids. Trimming left V 6 bases short and J 7 bases short, with 10 bases between. The assay was immunoSEQ multiplex PCR, and TCRdb's table has in-frame clones only and misses some. This table has tens of thousands of clones, over 75% appearing once. This material consisted of peripheral blood, taken in the first trimester of pregnancy. The rearrangement joins TRBV12-5 to TRBJ2-7, with no clear D. This sequence originates from a female donor with multiple sclerosis, enrolled in a pregnancy study. The CDR3 DNA sequence: TGTGCTAGTGGCCACGGGTGGGAGCAGTACTTC. Translation gives CASGHGWEQYF.